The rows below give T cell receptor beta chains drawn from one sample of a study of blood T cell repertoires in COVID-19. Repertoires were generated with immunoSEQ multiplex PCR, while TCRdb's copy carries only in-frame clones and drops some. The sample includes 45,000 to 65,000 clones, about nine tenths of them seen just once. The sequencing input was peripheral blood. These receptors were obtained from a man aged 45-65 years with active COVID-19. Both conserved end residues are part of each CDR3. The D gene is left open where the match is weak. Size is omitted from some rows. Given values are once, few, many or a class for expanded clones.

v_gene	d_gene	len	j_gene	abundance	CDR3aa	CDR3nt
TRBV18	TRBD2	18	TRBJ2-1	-	CASSPPVLAGGDYNEQFF	TGTGCCAGCTCACCACCGGTTCTAGCGGGAGGGGACTACAATGAGCAGTTCTTC
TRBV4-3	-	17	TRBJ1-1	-	CASSQGWGEPMNTEAFF	TGCGCCAGCAGCCAAGGTTGGGGGGAGCCGATGAACACTGAAGCTTTCTTT
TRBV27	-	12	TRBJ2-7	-	CASRNDGYEQYF	TGTGCCAGCAGAAACGACGGGTACGAGCAGTACTTC
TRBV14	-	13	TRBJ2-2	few	CASSPQSTGELFF	TGTGCCAGCAGCCCCCAATCCACCGGGGAGCTGTTTTTT
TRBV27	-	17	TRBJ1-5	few	CASSPRDATGRGRPQHF	TGTGCCAGCAGCCCCAGGGACGCGACAGGTCGGGGTCGGCCCCAGCATTTT
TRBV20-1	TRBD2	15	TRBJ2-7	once	CSASGALAGLDEQYF	TGCAGTGCTAGTGGGGCCCTAGCGGGCCTTGACGAGCAGTACTTC
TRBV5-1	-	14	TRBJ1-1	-	CASSLKAGNTEAFF	TGCGCCAGCAGCTTGAAGGCAGGGAACACTGAAGCTTTCTTT
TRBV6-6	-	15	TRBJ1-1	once	CASSNPGLPNTEAFF	TGTGCCAGCAGTAATCCGGGACTCCCGAACACTGAAGCTTTCTTT
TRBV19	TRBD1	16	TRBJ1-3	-	CASSMAEGGTGHTIYF	TGTGCCAGTAGTATGGCAGAGGGGGGGACAGGGCACACCATATATTTT
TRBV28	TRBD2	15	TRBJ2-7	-	CASSFFLAGSYEQYF	TGTGCCAGCAGTTTTTTCCTAGCGGGGTCTTACGAGCAGTACTTC
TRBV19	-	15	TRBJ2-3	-	CASKEHPGPTDTQYF	TGTGCCAGTAAAGAGCATCCCGGTCCCACAGATACGCAGTATTTT
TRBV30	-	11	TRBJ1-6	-	CAWRRDSPLHF	TGTGCCTGGAGAAGAGATTCACCCCTCCACTTT
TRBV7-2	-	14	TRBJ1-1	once	CASSFRLQSTEAFF	TGTGCCAGCAGCTTTAGACTCCAGTCCACTGAAGCTTTCTTT
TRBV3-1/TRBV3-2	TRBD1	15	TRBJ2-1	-	CASSPWEQGGNEQFF	TGTGCCAGCAGCCCGTGGGAACAGGGGGGTAATGAGCAGTTCTTC
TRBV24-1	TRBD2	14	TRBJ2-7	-	CATSESGGSYEQYF	TGTGCCACCAGTGAATCCGGGGGGTCCTACGAGCAGTACTTC
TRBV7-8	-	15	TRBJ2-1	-	CASSLDRPRGNEQFF	TGTGCCAGCAGCTTAGACCGTCCTAGGGGTAATGAGCAGTTCTTC
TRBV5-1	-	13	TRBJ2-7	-	CASSPASPYEQYF	TGCGCCAGCAGCCCCGCGTCACCCTACGAGCAGTACTTC
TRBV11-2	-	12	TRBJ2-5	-	CASSFQGLGEHF	TGTGCCAGCAGCTTTCAGGGGCTGGGAGAGCACTTC
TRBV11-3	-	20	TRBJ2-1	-	CASSLGGGRTHQSSYNEQFF	TGTGCCAGCAGCTTAGGGGGGGGCAGAACCCACCAAAGCTCCTACAATGAGCAGTTCTTC
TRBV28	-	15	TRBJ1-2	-	CASSPGGRANYGYTF	TGTGCCAGCAGCCCCGGGGGACGGGCTAACTATGGCTACACCTTC
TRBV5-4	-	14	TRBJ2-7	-	CASSLQQGGDEQYF	TGTGCCAGCAGCTTACAACAGGGTGGGGACGAGCAGTACTTC
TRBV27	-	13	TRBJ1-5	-	CASRPGGNQPQHF	TGTGCCAGCAGGCCGGGGGGTAATCAGCCCCAGCATTTT
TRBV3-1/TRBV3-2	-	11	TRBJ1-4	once	CASSHSLELFF	TGTGCCAGCAGCCACTCACTAGAACTGTTTTTT
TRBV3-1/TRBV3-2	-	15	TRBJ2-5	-	CASSPQYRGQETQYF	TGTGCCAGCAGCCCTCAATACCGGGGGCAAGAGACCCAGTACTTC
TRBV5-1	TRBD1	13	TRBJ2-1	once	CASRGQGEYEQFF	TGCGCCAGCAGGGGACAGGGCGAGTATGAGCAGTTCTTC
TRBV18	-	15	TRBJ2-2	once	CASSSRVPFTGELFF	TGTGCCAGCTCAAGCCGGGTCCCTTTCACCGGGGAGCTGTTTTTT
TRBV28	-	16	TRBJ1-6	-	CASSLGHSGGYSPLHF	TGTGCCAGCAGTCTTGGACACAGTGGGGGCTATTCACCCCTCCACTTT
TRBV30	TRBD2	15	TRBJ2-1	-	CAWRRPSGGAYEQFF	TGTGCCTGGCGGCGTCCTAGCGGGGGGGCCTATGAGCAGTTCTTC
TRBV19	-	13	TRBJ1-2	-	CASSIGVSYGYTF	TGTGCCAGTAGTATAGGAGTGAGCTATGGCTACACCTTC
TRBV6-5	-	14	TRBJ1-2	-	CASRVEGSSYGYTF	TGTGCCAGCAGGGTGGAGGGGTCGTCCTATGGCTACACCTTC
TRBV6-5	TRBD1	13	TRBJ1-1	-	CASRDRVNTEAFF	TGTGCCAGCAGAGACAGGGTGAACACTGAAGCTTTCTTT